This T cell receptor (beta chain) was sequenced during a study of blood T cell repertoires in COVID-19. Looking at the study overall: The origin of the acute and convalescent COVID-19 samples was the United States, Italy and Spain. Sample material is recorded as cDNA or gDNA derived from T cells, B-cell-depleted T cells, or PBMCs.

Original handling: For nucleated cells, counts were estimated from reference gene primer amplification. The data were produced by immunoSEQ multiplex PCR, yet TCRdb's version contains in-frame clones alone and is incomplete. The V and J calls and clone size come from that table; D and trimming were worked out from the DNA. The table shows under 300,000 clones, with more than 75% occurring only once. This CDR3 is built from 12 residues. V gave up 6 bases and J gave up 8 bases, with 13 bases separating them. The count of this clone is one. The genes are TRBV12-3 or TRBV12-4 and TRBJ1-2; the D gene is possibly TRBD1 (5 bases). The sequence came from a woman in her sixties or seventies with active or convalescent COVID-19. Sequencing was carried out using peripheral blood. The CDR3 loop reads CASSGQTAGYTF. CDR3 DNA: TGTGCCAGCAGCGGGCAGACAGCCGGCTACACCTTC.